The 14 T cell receptor beta chains given below trace back to one sample, sequenced in a study of blood T cells in healthy people across ages. The use of a sample-barcoded 5' primer and a J-beta primer mix characterized a second PCR of roughly 6 to 11 cycles. TCRdb re-called the 5' RACE reads through MiXCR, storing one row per CDR3 protein. The sample includes 1.8 million or so distinct CDR3 sequences, roughly two fifths of them seen just once. The sample comprised blood. Receptors originate from a human donor in good health.

The V call is TRBV15, the J call TRBJ2-5, with D possibly TRBD2 on 6 matching bases. Trimming removed 5 bases at V and 4 bases at J, with 14 bases between. In germline, CDR1 is LNHNV, CDR2 YYDKDF (reference sequence). The CDR3 extends over 14 amino acids. The CDR3 DNA follows: TGTGCCACCAGCCCCAGGCAGGGAGGAGAGACCCAGTACTTC. Translating gives CATSPRQGGETQYF. Drawing the rest from reference TRBV15 and TRBJ2-5, the complete variable domain is DAMVIQNPRYQVTQFGKPVTLSCSQTLNHNVMYWYQQKSSQAPKLLFHYYDKDFNNEADTPDNFQSRRPNTSFCFLDIRSPGLGDTAMYLCATSPRQGGETQYFGPGTRLLVL.

The gene calls are TRBV7-9 and TRBJ2-4; D gene unclear. The germline V and J ends were trimmed by 1 base and 13 bases, with 11 bases remaining between them. The CDR3 runs 12 residues. Germline values: CDR1 SEHNR, CDR2 FQNEAQ (reference sequence). The CDR3 protein is CASSLEWSGQYF. DNA of the CDR3: TGTGCCAGCAGCTTAGAGTGGTCTGGACAGTACTTC.

The chain combines TRBV5-6 with TRBJ2-7, with TRBD2 matching 11 bases. The junction had 7 bases not matched to a gene; V was cut back by 4 bases and J by 1 base. This CDR3 is built from 16 residues. Germline loops: CDR1 SGHDT, CDR2 YYEEEE. The CDR3 DNA sequence: TGTGCCAGCAGCACTTCGACTAGCGGGGTTTCCTACGAGCAGTACTTC. Its protein is CASSTSTSGVSYEQYF.

This sequence joins TRBV29-1 and TRBJ2-1; D ambiguous. Germline loops: CDR1 SQVTM, CDR2 ANQGSEA. The CDR3 has 15 residues. Between the trimmed V and J ends, which lost 7 bases and 1 base, there was a span of 17 bases. The CDR3, as DNA: TGCAGCGCCCTGCTTGGGGAACAGTCCTACAATGAGCAGTTCTTC. It encodes CSALLGEQSYNEQFF.

This clonotype was counted once. This chain links TRBV6-5 with TRBJ2-1; tentatively, D is TRBD1 (6 bases). Germline V lookup: CDR1 MNHEY, CDR2 SVGAGI. CDR3 length equals 13 residues. V was shortened by 4 bases and J by 8 bases, with 12 bases between the two germline ends. CDR3 protein: CASSFLGQYEQFF. DNA of the CDR3: TGTGCCAGCAGTTTTTTAGGACAGTATGAGCAGTTCTTC.

This clonotype has more than one count but fewer than ten. The rearrangement links TRBV19 to TRBJ1-2, with 7 bases lining up with TRBD1. The CDR3 runs to 16 residues. V was pared by 3 bases and J by 4 bases, with 11 bases of the junction left unmatched. Looked up from germline, CDR1 is LNHDA and CDR2 is SQIVND (reference sequence). CDR3 sequence reads: CASSIAGTVIIYGYTF. CDR3 DNA sequence: TGTGCCAGTAGTATCGCCGGGACAGTCATTATCTATGGCTACACCTTC.

This clonotype has only a few counts. V and J are TRBV12-3 or TRBV12-4 and TRBJ2-4; D is uncertain. With 3 bases removed from V and 0 bases from J, the gap between germline ends came to 15 bases. CDR3 size: 17 residues. CDR3 coding DNA: TGTGCCAGCAGTTTCGCGTCGGGCGTTTTAGCCAAAAACATTCAGTACTTC. Amino acid sequence: CASSFASGVLAKNIQYF.

The chain employs TRBV4-1 and TRBJ2-6; 11 positions agree with TRBD1. The V gene's germline CDR1 is MGHRA and CDR2 YSYEKL. Trimming removed 2 bases from V and 3 bases from J; junction bases left unmatched: 12. The CDR3 contains 20 residues. This chain's CDR3 is CASSQQITGTGGFGANVLTF. The CDR3 bases are TGCGCCAGCAGCCAACAAATAACCGGGACAGGGGGTTTTGGGGCCAACGTCCTGACTTTC.

The rearrangement joins TRBV4-3 to TRBJ2-7; 8 bases align to TRBD1. Germline CDR1 reads LGHNA; CDR2 reads YSLEER. With V trimmed by 0 bases and J by 3 bases, 4 bases remained unmatched. The CDR3 loop spans 15 amino acids. CDR3 nucleotide sequence: TGCGCCAGCAGCCAAGATACAGGGGGAGGCTACGAGCAGTACTTC. Residues: CASSQDTGGGYEQYF.

This clonotype showed up just a few times. It is unclear where the CDR3 begins or ends on the DNA, so no DNA is shown, and the CDR3 is as TCRdb lists it. V is TRBV6-5 and J is TRBJ1-2; TRBD1 was called by the table and not checked on the DNA. Germline CDR1 reads MNHEY; CDR2 reads SVGAGI. From its first to its last residue, the CDR3 has 12 amino acids. The chain's CDR3 is CASSFGTGSCTF.

This clonotype came up a few times. The CDR3 DNA reads as TGTGCCAGCAGCCCAGGACTAGGTACGCAGTATTTT. This gives the protein CASSPGLGTQYF. This rearrangement joins TRBV7-2 to TRBJ2-3; the match to TRBD2 covers 7 bases. The trim removed 5 bases at V and 8 bases at J, leaving 4 bases unmatched. The CDR3 contains 12 residues. CDR1 and CDR2 from the germline V gene are SGHTA and FQGNSA.

This clonotype has a handful of counts. The V call is TRBV7-2, the J call TRBJ2-1; 11 positions agree with TRBD2. The germline CDR1 and CDR2 sequences are SGHTA and FQGNSA. The length of the CDR3 is 15 residues. V trimming: 7 bases; J trimming: 6 bases; junction bases outside the gene matches: 8. The CDR3 spells CASTRSSGGFNEQFF. The CDR3, as DNA: TGTGCCAGCACACGATCTAGCGGGGGGTTCAATGAGCAGTTCTTC.

This clonotype was observed a handful of times. Compared with germline, one end of the junction differs, possibly owing to a read error. The rearrangement links TRBV18 to TRBJ2-1; D not certain. The length of the CDR3 is 16 residues. Germline loops: CDR1 KGHSH, CDR2 LQKENI. CDR3 sequence (DNA): TGTGCCACCTCACCACCGAAGGGCAGCCTATACAATGAGCAGTTCTTC. Its translation is CATSPPKGSLYNEQFF.

V usage is TRBV20-1 and J usage is TRBJ2-1; 9 nucleotides align to TRBD1. V gave up 6 bases and J gave up 7 bases; unmatched junction bases: 10. There are 14 residues in the CDR3. The germline V gene has CDR1 DFQATT and CDR2 SNEGSKA (reference sequence). The CDR3 is CSAVPPGQGNEQFF. The CDR3 DNA reads as TGCAGTGCAGTTCCCCCGGGACAGGGTAATGAGCAGTTCTTC.